These T cell receptor beta chains were read from a single sample in a study of CD8+ T cells in alopecia areata. Some clones are missing from TCRdb's copy, which holds only in-frame ones; the method was immunoSEQ multiplex PCR. The data contain a few hundred thousand clones, 45% to 70% of them seen just once; the ten biggest clones take up roughly 0.93%. The input for sequencing was CD4+ T cells sorted from blood, taken at week 52, from a patient treated with tofacitinib. The receptors were sampled from a human donor with alopecia areata. The CDR3 runs from the conserved cysteine through the conserved F or W. The order of the fields is J gene, V gene, CDR3 protein.

>TRBJ2-1|TRBV29-1
CSVTGSLSSYNEQFF
>TRBJ1-2|TRBV5-4
CASSLTQGDFYDYTF
>TRBJ2-1|TRBV6-5
CASRPDRGRTDEQFF
>TRBJ1-1|TRBV7-6
CASSLGPSGTEAFF
>TRBJ2-3|TRBV7-2
CASSHRTSGSWGTDTQYF
>TRBJ1-1|TRBV29-1
CSVGTGTMNTEAFF
>TRBJ2-1|TRBV2
CASSQQGMAYNEQFF
>TRBJ2-5|TRBV19
CASSPGTSLLETQYF
>TRBJ2-7|TRBV19
CASSASGGQYEQYF
>TRBJ2-5|TRBV2
CASRSQRGTETQYF
>TRBJ2-5|TRBV4-3
CASSQDPYGGTQYF
>TRBJ2-7|TRBV30
CAWSVGSSYEQYF
>TRBJ2-3|TRBV10-3
CAISGVDTQYF
>TRBJ2-2|TRBV29-1
CSAEASKGRELFF
>TRBJ2-1|TRBV29-1
CSVSRGSNEQFF
>TRBJ2-5|TRBV5-1
CASSLDSGYQETQYF
>TRBJ2-3|TRBV4-2
CASSPYPGSTDTQYF
>TRBJ2-3|TRBV6-1
CASSSIDTDTQYF
>TRBJ1-5|TRBV6-5
CASSTGTGNQPQHF
>TRBJ2-5|TRBV13
CASSLVGSGETQYF
>TRBJ2-7|TRBV13
CASSLPGLEGRYEQYF
>TRBJ1-2|TRBV9
CASSVAYRDGYTF
>TRBJ1-1|TRBV29-1
CSVEDRGDRGSTEAFF
>TRBJ1-2|TRBV4-1
CASSQPLDSWEDGYTF
>TRBJ2-7|TRBV30
CAWSVLHEQYF
>TRBJ2-7|TRBV5-1
CASSLTTGAPYEQYF
>TRBJ2-1|TRBV9
CASSVGDNSYNEQFF
>TRBJ2-7|TRBV5-1
CASSFDRYEQYF
>TRBJ1-5|TRBV29-1
CSVLISGDQPQHF
>TRBJ2-2|TRBV29-1
CSVRRSGQNSNTGELFF
>TRBJ2-2|TRBV6-5
CASFDRANTGELFF
>TRBJ1-3|TRBV4-1
CASSQESGLSGNTIYF
>TRBJ1-2|TRBV25-1
CASSRGHGYTF
>TRBJ2-5|TRBV2
CASSSRGVGETQYF
>TRBJ2-1|TRBV4-1
CASSFGQGVNEQFF
>TRBJ2-5|TRBV7-9
CASSLDSAIYQETQYF
>TRBJ1-4|TRBV29-1
CSFRTGGIEKLFF
>TRBJ2-1|TRBV7-9
CASLGLAGGYNEQFF
>TRBJ1-5|TRBV30
CAWGNGVGNQPQHF
>TRBJ2-3|TRBV29-1
CSVEAGYDTQYF